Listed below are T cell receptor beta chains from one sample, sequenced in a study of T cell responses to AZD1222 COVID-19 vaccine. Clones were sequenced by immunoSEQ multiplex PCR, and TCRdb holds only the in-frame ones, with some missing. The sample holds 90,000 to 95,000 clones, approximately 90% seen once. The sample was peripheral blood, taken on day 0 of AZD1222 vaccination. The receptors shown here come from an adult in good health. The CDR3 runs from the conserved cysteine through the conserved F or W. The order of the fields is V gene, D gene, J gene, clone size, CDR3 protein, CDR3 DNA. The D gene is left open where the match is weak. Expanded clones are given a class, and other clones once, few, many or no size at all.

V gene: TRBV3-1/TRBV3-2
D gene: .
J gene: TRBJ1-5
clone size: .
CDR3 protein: CASSQYPANNQPQHF
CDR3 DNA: TGTGCCAGCAGCCAGTACCCGGCTAACAATCAGCCCCAGCATTTT

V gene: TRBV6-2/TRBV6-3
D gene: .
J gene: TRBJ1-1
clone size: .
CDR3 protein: CASSYADRSEAFF
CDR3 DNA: TGTGCCAGCAGTTACGCCGACAGGTCTGAAGCTTTCTTT

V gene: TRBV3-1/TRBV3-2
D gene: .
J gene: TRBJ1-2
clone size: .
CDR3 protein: CASSPGEGGYTF
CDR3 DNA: TGTGCCAGCAGCCCGGGGGAAGGGGGCTACACCTTC

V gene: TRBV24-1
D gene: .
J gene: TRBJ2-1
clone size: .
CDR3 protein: CATSAKKRNNEQFF
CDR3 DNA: TGTGCCACCAGTGCAAAGAAGAGAAACAATGAGCAGTTCTTC

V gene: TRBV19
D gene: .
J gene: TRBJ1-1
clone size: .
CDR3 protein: CASSIGRTEAFF
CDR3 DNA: TGTGCCAGTAGTATAGGTCGGACTGAAGCTTTCTTT

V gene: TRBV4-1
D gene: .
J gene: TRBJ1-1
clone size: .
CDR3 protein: CASSRATGVRRGTEAFF
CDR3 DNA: TGCGCCAGCAGCCGGGCAACCGGGGTTAGAAGAGGCACTGAAGCTTTCTTT

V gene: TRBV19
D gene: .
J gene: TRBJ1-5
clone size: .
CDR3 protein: CASSIDLLGTLNQPQHF
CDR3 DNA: TGTGCCAGTAGTATAGATTTACTTGGGACACTGAATCAGCCCCAGCATTTT

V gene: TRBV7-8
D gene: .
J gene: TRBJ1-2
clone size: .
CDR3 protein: CASSPGLNYGYTF
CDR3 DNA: TGTGCCAGCAGCCCGGGTCTCAACTATGGCTACACCTTC

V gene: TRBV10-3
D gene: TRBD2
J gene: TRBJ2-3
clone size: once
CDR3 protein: CAISERGGPTDTQYF
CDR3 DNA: TGTGCCATCAGTGAGCGCGGGGGTCCCACAGATACGCAGTATTTT

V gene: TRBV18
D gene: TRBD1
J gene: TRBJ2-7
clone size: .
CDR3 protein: CASSPGTVSYEQYF
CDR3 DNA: TGTGCCAGCTCCCCCGGGACAGTTTCCTACGAGCAGTACTTC

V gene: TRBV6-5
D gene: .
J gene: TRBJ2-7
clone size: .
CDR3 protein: CASSRLSASTPEQYF
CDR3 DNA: TGTGCCAGCAGCCGATTGTCGGCATCGACCCCCGAGCAGTACTTC

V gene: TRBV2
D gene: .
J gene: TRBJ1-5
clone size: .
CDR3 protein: CASSARSSNQPQHF
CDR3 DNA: TGTGCCAGCAGTGCTCGCAGCAGCAATCAGCCCCAGCATTTT

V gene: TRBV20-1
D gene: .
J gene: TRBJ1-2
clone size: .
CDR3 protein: CSAPNYGYTF
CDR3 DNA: TGCAGTGCTCCTAACTATGGCTACACCTTC

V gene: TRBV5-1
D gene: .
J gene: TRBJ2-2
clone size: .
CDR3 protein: CASSSGITNTGELFF
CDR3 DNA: TGCGCCAGCAGCTCTGGCATTACGAACACCGGGGAGCTGTTTTTT

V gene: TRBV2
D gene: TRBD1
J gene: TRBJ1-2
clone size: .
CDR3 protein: CASSDRQGAGYTF
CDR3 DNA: TGTGCCAGCAGTGACCGACAGGGGGCCGGCTACACCTTC

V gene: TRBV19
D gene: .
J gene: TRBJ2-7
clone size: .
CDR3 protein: CASRSYDYEQYF
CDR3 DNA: TGTGCCAGTAGATCGTATGACTACGAGCAGTACTTC

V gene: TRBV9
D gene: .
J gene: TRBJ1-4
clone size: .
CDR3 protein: CASSVGAAEKLFF
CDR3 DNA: TGTGCCAGCAGCGTAGGAGCGGCTGAAAAACTGTTTTTT